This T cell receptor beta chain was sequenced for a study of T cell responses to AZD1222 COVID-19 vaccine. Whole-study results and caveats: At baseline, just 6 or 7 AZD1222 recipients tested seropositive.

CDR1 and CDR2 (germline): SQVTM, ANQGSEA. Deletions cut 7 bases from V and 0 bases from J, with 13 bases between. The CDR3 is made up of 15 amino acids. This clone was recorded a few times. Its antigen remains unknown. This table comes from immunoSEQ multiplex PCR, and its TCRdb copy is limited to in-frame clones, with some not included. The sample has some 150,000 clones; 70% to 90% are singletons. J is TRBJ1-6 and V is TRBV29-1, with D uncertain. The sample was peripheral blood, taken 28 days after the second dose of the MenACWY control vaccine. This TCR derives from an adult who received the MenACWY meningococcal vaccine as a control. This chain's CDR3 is CSARTESSYNSPLHF. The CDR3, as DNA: TGCAGCGCCCGGACGGAGAGCTCCTATAATTCACCCCTCCACTTT.